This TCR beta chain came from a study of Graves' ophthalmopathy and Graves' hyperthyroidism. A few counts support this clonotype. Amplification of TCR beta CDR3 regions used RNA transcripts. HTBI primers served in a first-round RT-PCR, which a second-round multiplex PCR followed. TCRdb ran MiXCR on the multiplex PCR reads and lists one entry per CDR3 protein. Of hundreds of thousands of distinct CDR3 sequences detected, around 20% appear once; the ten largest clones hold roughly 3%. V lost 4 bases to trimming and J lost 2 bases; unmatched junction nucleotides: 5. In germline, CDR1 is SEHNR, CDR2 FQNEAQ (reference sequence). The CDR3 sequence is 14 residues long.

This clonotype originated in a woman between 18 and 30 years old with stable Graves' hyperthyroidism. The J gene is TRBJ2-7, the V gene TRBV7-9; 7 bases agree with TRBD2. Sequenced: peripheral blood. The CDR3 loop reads CASSSGGLPYEQYF. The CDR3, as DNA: TGTGCCAGCAGCTCCGGGGGACTACCCTACGAGCAGTACTTC.